This T cell receptor (beta chain) was sequenced for a study of control samples from healthy donors and cancer patients. Sequenced by immunoSEQ multiplex PCR; TCRdb stores in-frame clones only, minus some. Here the sample spans about 120,000 clones, approximately 91% being singletons. The specimen sequenced was blood. This TCR was sampled from a woman in her late teens or twenties in good health.

CDR3 sequence reads: CASRQGTGDAGELFF. For the CDR3, the DNA is TGCGCCAGCAGGCAAGGGACAGGGGACGCCGGGGAGCTGTTTTTT. The chain has TRBV5-1 and TRBJ2-2; 10 bases are a match to TRBD1. Germline V gene data show CDR1 as SGHRS and CDR2 as YFSETQ. V was pared by 5 bases and J by 6 bases, with 7 bases of the junction left unmatched. This CDR3 region has 15 residues.